Listed here are 13 T cell receptor beta chains from one sample, sequenced in a study of blood T cells in healthy people across ages. Sample-barcoded 5' priming and a J-beta primer mix drove a second PCR of roughly 7 to 11 cycles. One entry per CDR3 protein results from TCRdb running MiXCR on the 5' RACE reads. The profile shows more than 900,000 distinct CDR3 sequences, approximately 26% of them singletons. Separately, the same data were catalogued under a study of T cells of mothers and their children.

Sample: blood. Every receptor here comes from a girl aged 2-9 years in good health.

The CDR3 protein is CASSLVVHSYGYTF. DNA of the CDR3: TGTGCCAGCAGCTTAGTGGTCCACAGCTATGGCTACACCTTC. V gene TRBV7-9 combines with J gene TRBJ1-2, with no clear D. V was clipped by 1 base and J by 4 bases, with 10 bases between them. Germline V gives CDR1 SEHNR, CDR2 FQNEAQ (reference sequence). This CDR3 comprises 14 residues.

V is TRBV12-3 or TRBV12-4 and J is TRBJ2-5; 13 nucleotides agree with TRBD2. J gave up 4 bases and V 4 bases, and 6 bases lay outside the gene matches. The CDR3 has 16 amino acids. CDR3 sequence: CASSSTSGGARETQYF. The CDR3 DNA follows: TGTGCCAGCAGTTCCACTAGCGGGGGGGCCCGAGAGACCCAGTACTTC.

A few counts support this clonotype. The V gene is TRBV20-1, the J gene TRBJ1-6; D is undetermined. Trimming cost V 0 bases and J 11 bases, with 11 bases left between them. The CDR3 is made up of 13 amino acids. CDR1 and CDR2 from the germline V gene are DFQATT and SNEGSKA (reference sequence). The CDR3 region has the DNA TGCAGTGCTAGAGATGATAATGGGGCACCCCTCCACTTT. It encodes CSARDDNGAPLHF.

CDR3: CASSAGTSETGANVLTF. In nucleotides, the CDR3 is TGTGCCAGCAGCGCCGGGACTAGCGAGACTGGGGCCAACGTCCTGACTTTC. The chain combines TRBV5-4 with TRBJ2-6; 10 nucleotides match TRBD2. CDR1 and CDR2 (germline): SGHNT, YYREEE (reference sequence). J gave up 2 bases and V 4 bases, and 6 bases lay outside the gene matches. This CDR3 region has 17 residues.

V is TRBV4-2 and J is TRBJ2-3; 8 positions agree with TRBD2. V lost 0 bases to trimming and J lost 4 bases; unmatched junction nucleotides: 6. This CDR3 comprises 16 residues. Germline lookup yields CDR1 LGHNA and CDR2 YNFKEQ. DNA of the CDR3: TGTGCCAGCAGCCAAGATTCGGGAGGGCCGTCAGATACGCAGTATTTT. Amino acids: CASSQDSGGPSDTQYF.

The CDR3 protein is CASLRGPSTDTQYF. In nucleotides, the CDR3 is TGTGCCAGTCTTCGGGGCCCTTCCACAGATACGCAGTATTTT. The chain employs TRBV6-6 and TRBJ2-3, with D tentatively TRBD1 or TRBD2 (5 bases each). This CDR3 has 14 residues. Germline CDR1 and CDR2: MNHNY and SVGAGI (reference sequence). V shed 9 bases and J shed 2 bases, with 15 bases lying between them.

Turning to this clonotype: The junction and the germline gene differ at one end; a read error may be behind it. Here the CDR3 reads CASSYNRGGQPQHF. The DNA of the CDR3 is TGCGCCAGCAGTTATAACAGGGGGGGTCAGCCCCAGCATTTT. The chain carries TRBV7-2 and TRBJ1-5, with TRBD1 identical over 8 bases. This CDR3 is built from 14 residues. The V gene's germline CDR1 is SGHTA and CDR2 FQGNSA.

This clonotype was seen only a few times. V gene TRBV6-2 or TRBV6-3 combines with J gene TRBJ1-2; the D is unclear. CDR3 length: 15 amino acids. V was cut by 0 bases and J by 2 bases, with 10 bases left in between. CDR1 and CDR2 (germline): MNHEY, SVGEGT. The CDR3 bases are TGTGCCAGCAGTTACTCGAGCTACTTAAACTATGGCTACACCTTC. Amino acids: CASSYSSYLNYGYTF.

The chain is built from TRBV29-1 and TRBJ1-2, with D hard to call. The germline gives CDR1 SQVTM, CDR2 ANQGSEA. Trimming took off 0 bases at V and 0 bases at J, with 14 bases between the two ends. This CDR3 comprises 16 residues. CDR3 sequence reads: CSVEDLGFSPNYGYTF. In nucleotides, the CDR3 is TGCAGCGTTGAAGATTTGGGGTTCTCCCCTAACTATGGCTACACCTTC.

The chain combines TRBV2 with TRBJ2-4, with D unclear. The V end was cut by 7 bases, the J end by 8 bases, with 12 bases between. The CDR3 is 12 amino acids. Germline values: CDR1 SNHLY, CDR2 FYNNEI. The CDR3 reads CASTYARDIQYF. In nucleotides, the CDR3 is TGTGCCAGCACCTACGCAAGGGACATTCAGTACTTC.

V and J are TRBV14 and TRBJ2-6; 7 bases are shared with TRBD1. The germline V gene has CDR1 SGHDN and CDR2 FVKESK. V lost 9 bases to trimming and J lost 1 base; unmatched junction nucleotides: 12. The CDR3 is made up of 17 amino acids. DNA of the CDR3: TGTGCCAGTAGTTTCGACCCAGGGGGATCTGGGGCCAACGTCCTGACTTTC. Its translation is CASSFDPGGSGANVLTF.

This clonotype has more than one count but fewer than ten. The V and J genes are TRBV7-9 and TRBJ1-2, with D perhaps TRBD1 (5 bases). Trimming stripped 5 bases from V and 1 base from J, with 20 bases between. Germline assignment: CDR1 SEHNR and CDR2 FQNEAQ (reference sequence). This CDR3 is built from 17 residues. The CDR3 protein is CASSASFNYDSNYGYTF. The CDR3 region has the DNA TGTGCCAGCAGCGCCAGCTTCAATTACGACAGTAACTATGGCTACACCTTC.

The V call is TRBV29-1, the J call TRBJ2-1; no clear D gene. This CDR3 region has 17 residues. V lost 3 bases, J lost 5 bases, and 23 bases lay in between. Germline CDR1 SQVTM, CDR2 ANQGSEA. CDR3 bases: TGCAGCGTTGACCCAGGACCCGGATCTAAAAGTAACAATGAGCAGTTCTTC. This gives the protein CSVDPGPGSKSNNEQFF.